This TCR beta chain was captured by sequencing in a study of T cell repertoires in cytomegalovirus infection. The CDR3 spans 14 residues. Trimming stripped 6 bases from V and 6 bases from J, with 16 bases between. This clonotype was seen only once. The target antigen is unknown. TCRdb re-derived calls from the reads in MiXCR, one entry per CDR3 protein. The table lists about 920,000 distinct CDR3 sequences, around 31% of them singletons. The sequencing here drew on cultured CD8+ T cells from PBMCs, taken from culture after CMV antigen stimulation. The clonotype comes from a human donor in good health (CMV status not recorded). Some clones in this sample may be carry-over from other donors' samples. The V and J genes are TRBV12-3 or TRBV12-4 and TRBJ2-3; a weak D match, TRBD2 (5 bases). DNA of the CDR3: TGTGCCAGCAGCCCGGACCTGGAGGCGGATACGCAGTATTTT. It is translated as CASSPDLEADTQYF.